In this sample, the clone carrying this T cell receptor beta chain turned up a few times. It was RNA transcripts that yielded the amplified TCR beta CDR3 regions. HTBI primers were employed in a first-round RT-PCR of the TCR CDR3. In TCRdb, the multiplex PCR reads were re-called with MiXCR into one record per CDR3 protein. The data show under 600,000 distinct CDR3 sequences, approximately 15% seen once. CDR1 LGHNA and CDR2 YNFKEQ come from the germline V gene. This CDR3 comprises 17 residues. Trimming took off 0 bases at V and 0 bases at J, with 13 bases between the two ends. This sample was included in a study of T cells in Graves' hyperthyroidism and ophthalmopathy. Each ophthalmopathy patient scored at least 3 on the Clinical Activity Score and at least 4 on NOSPECS grade, with duration under 3 months. Each diagnosis drew on symptoms, thyroxine, TRAb, thyroid ultrasound and orbital computed tomography findings.

What was sequenced was blood. V is TRBV4-2 and J is TRBJ2-3; D may be TRBD1 or TRBD2 (6 bases each). The receptor comes from a woman aged 40 to 50 with Graves' ophthalmopathy. The CDR3 reads CASSQEAGTGSTDTQYF. CDR3 in DNA: TGTGCCAGCAGCCAAGAAGCGGGCACAGGGAGCACAGATACGCAGTATTTT.